This T cell receptor beta chain comes out of a study of CD8 T cells in Susac syndrome. Background on the study: The Susac syndrome patients were therapy-naive, on corticosteroids, or on intravenous immunoglobulin alone at blood draw.

Germline assignment: CDR1 MNHEY and CDR2 SVGAGI. The V and J ends lost 2 bases and 0 bases, in that order; junction bases with no gene match: 1. The CDR3 extends over 17 amino acids. The RNA, roughly 0.45 to 1 ug, was put through reverse transcription using random hexamers. Using its own MiXCR run on the immunoSEQ multiplex PCR reads, TCRdb lists one record per CDR3 protein. The sample includes some 170,000 distinct CDR3 sequences, about 93% of them seen just once. Sequencing of TCR beta, carried out with a high-throughput approach, was applied to CD8+ and CD4+ T cells from the blood. The TCR was taken from a human donor with Susac syndrome. Sequencing was carried out using CD4+ T cells from PBMCs. The chain employs TRBV6-5 and TRBJ2-2, with 12 bases matching TRBD2. The CDR3 here is CASSYGTSGSNTGELFF. The CDR3 bases are TGTGCCAGCAGTTACGGGACTAGCGGGTCGAACACCGGGGAGCTGTTTTTT.